The sequence of this T cell receptor beta chain was determined in a study of blood T cell repertoires in COVID-19 (TCRdb year 2020). About the study as a whole: Samples covering the acute and convalescent phases of COVID-19 were provided by collaborators in the United States, Italy and Spain. The prospective study material was composed of cDNA or gDNA derived from T cells, B-cell-depleted T cells, or PBMCs. The dataset comprised deeply sampled blood TCRbeta repertoires from subjects exposed to, actively infected with, or recovered from COVID-19. The repertoires were released in a freely available public database meant as a resource for research on the immune response to SARS-CoV-2. Samples came from the ongoing ImmuneRACE study (first 160 participants) plus 1,254 subjects from 6 global collaborators. A de-identified subject ID, COVID-19 status, age in years and sex were almost always included in the sample metadata. HLA class I and class II types, where available, came from metadata supplied by the sample provider rather than from assay-based typing. The study at large found these results: How much clinical and demographic metadata was included differed by source and by participant, and the metadata was provided uncurated.

Clipping removes 4 bases from V and 1 base from J, with 3 as the unmatched junction base count. From the cysteine up to the phenylalanine, the CDR3 has a length of 15 residues. Of all the DNA, just the CDR3 is kept, 45 bases in frame from base 1. The germline V gene (reference sequence) gives CDR1 as LGHDT and CDR2 as YNNKEL. The immunoSEQ Assay, a bias-controlled multiplex PCR, was used to amplify TCRbeta CDR3 regions from genomic DNA. The original methods were these. Within the assay, amplification of reference gene primers was used to estimate how many nucleated cells each sample contained. To quantify the absolute abundance of each unique TCRbeta CDR3 rearrangement, sequence reads were collapsed and filtered. For each sample, productive Simpson clonality was calculated by taking the square root of Simpson's diversity index across productive rearrangements. TCRdb took over this immuneACCESS table, retaining in-frame rearrangements with V and J assigned. Such tables are incomplete; in checked studies, under half of the missing clones stem from an unresolved V gene, and the remainder is unexplained. The D gene and trimming were derived from the DNA, and the V and J assignments and clone size from that table. The sample profile shows 350,000 to 450,000 clones; more than 75% of them were found once. The top ten clonotypes cover about 2.1% of the sample.

Concerning this clone itself: No cognate antigen has been identified for it. No much larger clone is present one base from it, and per-base qualities are unavailable.

In Seattle, one collaborating source enrolled patients while the infection was active and tracked those patients longitudinally over the course of disease. The collaborating institutions used their own protocols to collect whole blood in K2EDTA tubes. For TCRbeta analysis, collaborators shipped samples as frozen whole blood, isolated PBMCs, or DNA extracted from either of those sample types. This receptor was taken from a woman aged 55-70 years with COVID-19, enrolled during active disease. The rearrangement joined TRBV3-1 (or the pseudogene TRBV3-2) to TRBJ2-1; 8 central nucleotides agree with TRBD2. Sequencing input: peripheral blood. The bases read TGTGCCAGCAGCCGGAGCGGGGGATCCTACAATGAGCAGTTCTTC. This encodes CASSRSGGSYNEQFF.